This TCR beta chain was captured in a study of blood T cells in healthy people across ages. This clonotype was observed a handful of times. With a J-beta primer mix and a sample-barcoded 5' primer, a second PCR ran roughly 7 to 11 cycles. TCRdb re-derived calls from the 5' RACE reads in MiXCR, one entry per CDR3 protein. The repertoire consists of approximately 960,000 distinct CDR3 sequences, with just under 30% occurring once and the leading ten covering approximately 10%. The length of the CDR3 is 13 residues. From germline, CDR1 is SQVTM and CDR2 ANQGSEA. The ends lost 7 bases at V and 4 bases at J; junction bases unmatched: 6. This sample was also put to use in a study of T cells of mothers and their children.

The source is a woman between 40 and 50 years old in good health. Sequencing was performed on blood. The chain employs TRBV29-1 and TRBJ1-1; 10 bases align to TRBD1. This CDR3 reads CSAVDRGLTEAFF. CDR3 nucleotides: TGCAGCGCCGTTGACAGGGGGCTCACTGAAGCTTTCTTT.